This paragraph covers one T cell receptor (beta chain) sequence. The data derive from a study of graft-versus-host responses after intestinal transplantation. Study results and caveats: Individuals carrying graft-donor T cell macrochimerism showed high graft-versus-host to host-versus-graft clonal ratios in allografts.

Plating of some 200,000 CFSE-labeled responder cells was done together with some 200,000 irradiated, violet-dye-labeled stimulator cells. Sequencing was performed with immunoSEQ multiplex PCR; in TCRdb, only in-frame clones are kept and a portion is missing. The data contain 15,000 to 20,000 clones, roughly 37% of them singletons. The CDR3 runs to 17 residues. Trimming shortened V by 5 bases and J by 7 bases, and 27 bases separated the two germline ends. The chain combines TRBV6-7 with TRBJ2-7; tentatively, D is TRBD2 (5 bases). TRBV6-7 is an open reading frame, and its role is uncertain. The receptor was derived from a human patient who received an intestinal transplant. The source was alloreactive CD4+ T cells from a mixed lymphocyte reaction culture, collected before intestinal transplant. Subset reported: CFSE-low proliferating T cells sorted from roughly 6-day pre-transplant mixed lymphocyte reaction (GvH or HvG direction). Written as DNA, the CDR3 is TGTGCCAGCAGTCGCGACATCCGACGACCCCTTTCGGGGGAGCAGTACTTC. It codes for CASSRDIRRPLSGEQYF.